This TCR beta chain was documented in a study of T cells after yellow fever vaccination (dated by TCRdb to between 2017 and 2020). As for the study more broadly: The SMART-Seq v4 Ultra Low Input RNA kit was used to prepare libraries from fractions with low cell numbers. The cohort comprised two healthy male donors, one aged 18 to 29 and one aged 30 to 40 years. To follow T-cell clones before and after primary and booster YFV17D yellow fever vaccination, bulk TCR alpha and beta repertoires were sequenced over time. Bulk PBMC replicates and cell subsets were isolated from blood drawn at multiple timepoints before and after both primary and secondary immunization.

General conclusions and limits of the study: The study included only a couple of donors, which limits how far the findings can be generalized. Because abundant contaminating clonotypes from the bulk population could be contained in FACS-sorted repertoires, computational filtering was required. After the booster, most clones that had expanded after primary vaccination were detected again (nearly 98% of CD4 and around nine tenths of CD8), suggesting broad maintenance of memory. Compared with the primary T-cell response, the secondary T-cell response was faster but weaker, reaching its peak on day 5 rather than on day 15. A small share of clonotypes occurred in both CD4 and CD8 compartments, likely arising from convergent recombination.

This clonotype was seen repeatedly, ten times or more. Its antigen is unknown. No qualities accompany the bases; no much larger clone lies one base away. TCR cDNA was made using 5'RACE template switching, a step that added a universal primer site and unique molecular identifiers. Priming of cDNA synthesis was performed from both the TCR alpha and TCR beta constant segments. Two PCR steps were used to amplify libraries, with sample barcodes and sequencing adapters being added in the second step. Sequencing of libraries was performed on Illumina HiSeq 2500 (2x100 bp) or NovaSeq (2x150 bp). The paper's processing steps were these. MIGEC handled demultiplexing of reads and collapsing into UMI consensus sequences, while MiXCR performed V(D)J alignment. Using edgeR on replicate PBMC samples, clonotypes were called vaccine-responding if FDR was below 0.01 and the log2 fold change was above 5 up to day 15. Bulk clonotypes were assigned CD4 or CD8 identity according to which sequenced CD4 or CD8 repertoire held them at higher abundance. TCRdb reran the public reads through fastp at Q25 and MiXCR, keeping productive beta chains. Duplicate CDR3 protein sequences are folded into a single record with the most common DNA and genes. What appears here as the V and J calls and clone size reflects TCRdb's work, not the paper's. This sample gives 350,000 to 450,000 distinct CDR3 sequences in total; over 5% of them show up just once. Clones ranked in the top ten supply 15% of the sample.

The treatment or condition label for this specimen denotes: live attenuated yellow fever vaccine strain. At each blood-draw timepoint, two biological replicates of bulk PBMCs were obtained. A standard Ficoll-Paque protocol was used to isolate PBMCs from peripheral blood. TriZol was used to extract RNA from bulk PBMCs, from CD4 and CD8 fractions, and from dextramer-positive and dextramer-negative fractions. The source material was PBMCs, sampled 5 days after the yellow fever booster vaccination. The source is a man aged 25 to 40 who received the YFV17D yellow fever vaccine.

The nucleotides read TGTGCCAGCGGGGGCGGGAGGGGCTACAATGAGCAGTTCTTC. Its translation is CASGGGRGYNEQFF. The chain uses TRBV12-3 or TRBV12-4 and TRBJ2-1; 9 bases in between match TRBD2. The junction shows trimming of 8 bases on V and 3 bases on J, and the gene matches do not reach 5 bases of it. The CDR3 holds 14 amino acids from the cysteine to the phenylalanine. Only the CDR3 DNA stays, 42 bases, in frame from base 1.